This T cell receptor (beta chain) stems from a study of T cell repertoires in cytomegalovirus infection. Study-wide context: Both a matching HLA type and CMV infection were indicated by public TCR beta signatures. Findings and limits, study-wide: Identification of carriers of CMV plus the relevant HLA was achieved through cumulative public TCR beta family frequency.

In TCRdb, the reads were re-called with MiXCR into one record per CDR3 protein. This table holds hundreds of thousands of distinct CDR3 sequences, roughly 16% found once. This clonotype showed up many times. Antigen specificity is unknown. Germline V gene data show CDR1 as SGHTA and CDR2 as FQGNSA. V was shortened by 2 bases and J by 3 bases, with 10 bases between the two germline ends. The CDR3 has 14 amino acids. The receptor's source is a human donor in good health (CMV status not recorded). Some clones in this sample may be carry-over from other donors' samples. The chain is built from TRBV7-2 and TRBJ2-5; a possible D gene is TRBD1 (6 bases). The sequenced material came from PBMCs. The DNA of the CDR3 is TGTGCCAGCAGCTTAAGACAGGAGAAAGAGACCCAGTACTTC. Translation: CASSLRQEKETQYF. Full variable domain (outside the CDR3, taken from reference TRBV7-2 and TRBJ2-5): GAGVSQSPSNKVTEKGKDVELRCDPISGHTALYWYRQSLGQGLEFLIYFQGNSAPDKSGLPSDRFSAERTGGSVSTLTIQRTQQEDSAVYLCASSLRQEKETQYFGPGTRLLVL.